The 27 T cell receptor beta chains reported below all come from one sample, sequenced in a study of naive and memory T cell subsets. An equimolar mix of two oligonucleotides served as the beta constant-region primer for TRBC1 and TRBC2. TCRdb reprocessed the UMI-ligation and nested PCR reads via MiXCR and lists one record per CDR3 protein. Among over 75,000 distinct CDR3 sequences, over 10% were seen once, and the ten largest hold 0.9% to 0.95%. The sequencing input was central memory CD4+ T cells from blood. These receptors were obtained from a human donor in good health.

The J gene is TRBJ2-2, the V gene TRBV27; 7 bases fit TRBD2. Unmatched junction bases numbered 9, after V lost 3 bases and J lost 8 bases. Germline CDR1 MNHEY, CDR2 SMNVEV (reference sequence). The CDR3 loop spans 15 amino acids. The DNA of the CDR3 is TGTGCCAGCAGTTTTAAGTCCGGCGGGAGAGGGGAGCTGTTTTTT. Amino acids: CASSFKSGGRGELFF.

The chain employs TRBV2 and TRBJ1-2; no clear D. This CDR3 spans 13 amino acids. Per the germline V gene, CDR1 is SNHLY and CDR2 is FYNNEI. Trimming stripped 1 base from V and 6 bases from J, with 9 bases between. The CDR3 DNA reads TGTGCCAGCAGTGAAGAGTCTGGGAATGGCTACACCTTC. Its protein product is CASSEESGNGYTF.

The chain recombines TRBV30 with TRBJ1-1; D is perhaps TRBD1 (5 bases). CDR1 GTSNPN and CDR2 SVGIG come from the germline V gene (reference sequence). The V and J ends lost 0 bases and 5 bases respectively, with 10 bases between them. The CDR3 contains 13 residues. CDR3 region: CAWSVGVRTEAFF. The DNA for the CDR3 is TGTGCCTGGAGTGTGGGGGTCCGGACTGAAGCTTTCTTT.

This clonotype showed up many times. J is TRBJ2-3 and V is TRBV19; TRBD2 is a possible D gene (5 bases). Per germline, CDR1 LNHDA and CDR2 SQIVND (reference sequence). The V end lost 2 bases, the J end lost 8 bases, and 5 bases lay between the germline ends. This CDR3 region has 11 residues. CDR3 in amino acids: CASSIRGTQYF. CDR3 DNA sequence: TGTGCCAGTAGTATACGGGGTACGCAGTATTTT.

This clonotype was counted many times. V usage is TRBV30 and J usage is TRBJ1-5; 10 positions agree with TRBD1. The germline CDR1 and CDR2 sequences are GTSNPN and SVGIG (reference sequence). With 5 bases clipped from V and 6 bases from J, the junction kept 7 bases outside the gene matches. The CDR3 extends over 14 amino acids. The CDR3 DNA is TGTGCCTGGGCCGGGACAGGGGCAATTCAGCCCCAGCATTTT. It is translated as CAWAGTGAIQPQHF.

The sample holds many counts of this clonotype. The CDR3 nucleotides are TGCGCCAGCAGCTTGGGGCTTAGCGGAGCCTACAATGATGCGCAGTTCTTC. Protein product: CASSLGLSGAYNDAQFF. The genes are TRBV5-1 and TRBJ2-1, with a possible D match to TRBD2 (6 bases). V was cut by 0 bases and J by 12 bases, with 25 bases left in between. The CDR3 consists of 17 residues. Germline CDR1 reads SGHRS; CDR2 reads YFSETQ.

This clonotype was found many times. This chain connects TRBV24-1 to TRBJ2-1; 7 nucleotides agree with TRBD2. The germline V gene has CDR1 KGHDR and CDR2 SFDVKD. V lost 4 bases, J lost 4 bases, and 9 bases stayed unmatched. The CDR3 contains 16 residues. CDR3 DNA sequence: TGTGCCACCAGTGACCCCTCTGCCGGGAGGTACAATGAGCAGTTCTTC. Translation: CATSDPSAGRYNEQFF.

This clonotype was seen only a few times. The rearrangement links TRBV6-1 to TRBJ2-2; D gene unclear. The CDR3 consists of 13 residues. Looked up from germline, CDR1 is MNHNS and CDR2 is SASEGT. Trimming pared 2 bases from V and 5 bases from J, leaving 6 bases between. CDR3 bases: TGTGCCAGCAGTGAAAAGGCAACCGGGGAGCTGTTTTTT. The encoded protein is CASSEKATGELFF.

This clonotype was picked up many times. This chain joins TRBV24-1 and TRBJ1-5; D possibly corresponds to TRBD1 (5 bases). V was shortened by 1 base and J by 0 bases, with 18 bases between the two germline ends. The germline gives CDR1 KGHDR, CDR2 SFDVKD. The CDR3 has 19 residues. DNA of the CDR3: TGTGCCACCAGTGATTTCGTGGGCAGGGAGGCAAATAGCAATCAGCCCCAGCATTTT. Translated, it gives CATSDFVGREANSNQPQHF.

This clonotype was counted many times. The rearrangement links TRBV7-9 to TRBJ1-5; TRBD1 is a possible D gene (5 bases). The CDR3 extends over 17 amino acids. The V end lost 4 bases, the J end lost 1 base, and 17 bases lay between the germline ends. CDR1 and CDR2 (germline): SEHNR, FQNEAQ (reference sequence). CDR3 coding DNA: TGTGCCAGCAGCTCCGGGACCATCTGGGGCAGCAATCAGCCCCAGCATTTT. Translating it yields CASSSGTIWGSNQPQHF.

This clonotype occurred many times. The gene calls are TRBV10-3 and TRBJ2-7; the D gene is possibly TRBD1 (7 bases). Germline values: CDR1 ENHRY, CDR2 SYGVKD. This CDR3 is 14 amino acids long. V shed 8 bases and J shed 3 bases, with 17 bases lying between them. CDR3 nucleotides: TGTGCCATCTCGCGGGACAGCGGCTACTACGAGCAGTACTTC. Its protein is CAISRDSGYYEQYF.

This clonotype was seen ten or more times. The chain links TRBV5-5 to TRBJ1-4, with TRBD1 as a possible D gene (6 bases). CDR1 and CDR2 (germline): SGHKS, YYEKEE (reference sequence). V was pared by 2 bases and J by 7 bases, with 18 bases between. There are 16 residues in the CDR3. Written as DNA, the CDR3 is TGTGCCAGCAGCTTCACTGGAGGGGGGAGCGGTGAAAAACTGTTTTTT. This encodes CASSFTGGGSGEKLFF.

This clonotype came up a few times. The CDR3 DNA sequence: TGTGCCAGTAGTATATTGACCGGGACTAGCGGGAGGAATGAGCAGTTCTTC. Protein product: CASSILTGTSGRNEQFF. The chain combines TRBV19 with TRBJ2-1; TRBD2 matches at 15 bases. Germline V gives CDR1 LNHDA, CDR2 SQIVND (reference sequence). The J segment lost 7 bases and the V segment lost 2 bases, leaving 6 bases of the junction unmatched. This CDR3 is built from 17 residues.

The sample holds a few counts of this clonotype. V gene TRBV5-1 combines with J gene TRBJ1-2; D is ambiguous. CDR3 size: 14 residues. Germline V gene sequence: CDR1 SGHRS, CDR2 YFSETQ. Trimming stripped 0 bases from V and 2 bases from J, with 8 bases between. CDR3 sequence: CASSLVPANYGYTF. In DNA form, the CDR3 reads TGCGCCAGCAGCTTGGTGCCAGCCAACTATGGCTACACCTTC.

The chain joins TRBV20-1 to TRBJ2-1, with 9 bases fitting TRBD1. Germline CDR1 reads DFQATT; CDR2 reads SNEGSKA (reference sequence). With 2 bases clipped from V and 2 bases from J, the junction kept 4 bases outside the gene matches. The CDR3 contains 15 residues. Here the CDR3 DNA reads TGCAGTGCTAGACGGCGGGACAGGGCCTACAATGAGCAGTTCTTC. Protein product: CSARRRDRAYNEQFF.

The rearrangement links TRBV7-2 to TRBJ1-1, with 7 bases aligning to TRBD1. The V segment lost 7 bases and the J segment 2 bases; nucleotides outside the gene matches: 7. There are 14 residues in the CDR3. Germline lookup yields CDR1 SGHTA and CDR2 FQGNSA. CDR3 sequence: CASMRGLKNTEAFF. CDR3 coding DNA: TGTGCCAGCATGAGGGGGCTCAAAAACACTGAAGCTTTCTTT.

This CDR3 is CASSQAVGPQGKETQYF. In nucleotides, the CDR3 is TGTGCCAGCAGCCAAGCTGTCGGGCCCCAGGGGAAAGAGACCCAGTACTTC. The chain has TRBV4-2 and TRBJ2-5; TRBD1 is a possible D gene (6 bases). Per germline, CDR1 LGHNA and CDR2 YNFKEQ. The CDR3 has 17 amino acids. V gave up 1 base and J gave up 3 bases, with 18 bases separating them.

Comment on this clonotype: A read error is possible here, since a much larger clone lies one base away. The V gene is TRBV12-5, the J gene TRBJ1-1; 7 bases are shared with TRBD1. Germline CDR1 reads LGHNT; CDR2 reads FRNRAP. The length of the CDR3 is 15 residues. Trimming removed 5 bases from V and 1 base from J; junction bases left unmatched: 7. The DNA of the CDR3 is TGTGCTAGTGGTCCCCCCAGGGGGTGGAACACTGAAGCTTTCTTT. Translating gives CASGPPRGWNTEAFF.

The rearrangement uses TRBV11-3 and TRBJ1-1; 11 nucleotides match TRBD1. V gave up 5 bases and J gave up 1 base; unmatched junction bases: 6. The CDR3 consists of 16 residues. From germline, CDR1 is SGHNT and CDR2 YENEEA. The CDR3 loop is CASSPGQGAANTEAFF. CDR3 in DNA: TGTGCCAGCAGCCCAGGACAGGGGGCTGCGAACACTGAAGCTTTCTTT.

This clonotype was recorded once. The chain recombines TRBV5-1 with TRBJ1-1; 12 bases are a match to TRBD1. CDR1 is SGHRS, CDR2 YFSETQ, per germline. The ends lost 1 base at V and 5 bases at J; junction bases unmatched: 6. The CDR3 runs to 16 residues. In DNA form, the CDR3 reads TGCGCCAGCAGCTTGTGGGGACAGGGGGCTGGTACTGAAGCTTTCTTT. Its translation is CASSLWGQGAGTEAFF.

There are a few counts of this clonotype. The chain carries TRBV6-2 or TRBV6-3 and TRBJ2-3; perhaps TRBD2 as D (5 bases). The CDR3 totals 15 residues. CDR1 is MNHEY and CDR2 is SVGEGT in the germline V gene. Trimming stripped 5 bases from V and 5 bases from J, with 17 bases between. The CDR3 DNA is TGTGCCAGCAGTGGCCGGGGAACAGTAGGAGATACGCAGTATTTT. Protein: CASSGRGTVGDTQYF.

This clonotype turned up a few times. CDR3 in amino acids: CSANEELTPRGNEQFF. For the CDR3, the DNA is TGCAGTGCTAACGAGGAACTGACACCTCGGGGCAATGAGCAGTTCTTC. V usage is TRBV20-1 and J usage is TRBJ2-1; a weak D match, TRBD2 (5 bases). The germline V gene encodes CDR1 DFQATT and CDR2 SNEGSKA (reference sequence). V was shortened by 4 bases and J by 6 bases, with 22 bases between the two germline ends. The CDR3 runs to 16 residues.

The V gene is TRBV29-1, the J gene TRBJ1-1; D remains ambiguous. Trimming left V 5 bases short and J 0 bases short, with 10 bases between. Germline-derived CDR1 and CDR2 are SQVTM and ANQGSEA. This CDR3 contains 13 residues. The CDR3 DNA reads as TGCAGCGTTCTACAGCTTATGAACACTGAAGCTTTCTTT. It encodes CSVLQLMNTEAFF.

The J gene is TRBJ2-1, the V gene TRBV29-1; 11 nucleotides match TRBD2. The ends lost 7 bases at V and 9 bases at J; junction bases unmatched: 14. The CDR3 contains 15 residues. In germline, CDR1 is SQVTM, CDR2 ANQGSEA. Here the CDR3 reads CSASTDPSGRTEQFF. The CDR3 DNA sequence: TGCAGCGCCAGCACCGATCCTAGCGGGAGGACTGAGCAGTTCTTC.

This clonotype was observed many times. The chain joins TRBV20-1 to TRBJ2-3; weak D call: TRBD2 (6 bases). Trimming removed 6 bases from V and 4 bases from J, with 17 bases in between. Germline V gene sequence: CDR1 DFQATT, CDR2 SNEGSKA (reference sequence). The length of the CDR3 is 14 residues. The CDR3 region has the DNA TGCAGTGCGGATGGAGGGGAAGGGGCAGATACGCAGTATTTT. Protein: CSADGGEGADTQYF.

The chain recombines TRBV12-3 or TRBV12-4 with TRBJ1-2; the D gene is possibly TRBD1 (5 bases). V lost 5 bases to trimming and J lost 8 bases, with 6 bases between them. The CDR3 length is 10 residues. CDR3 sequence (DNA): TGTGCCAGCAGTCGGGGGGGCTACACCTTC. Amino acids: CASSRGGYTF.

The chain uses TRBV7-7 and TRBJ2-5; 8 nucleotides align to TRBD2. The CDR3 has 16 residues. The V segment lost 4 bases and the J segment 5 bases; nucleotides outside the gene matches: 12. Per the germline V gene, CDR1 is SSHAT and CDR2 is FNYEAQ (reference sequence). The CDR3 sequence: CASSSGAGGSGETQYF. The CDR3 nucleotides are TGTGCCAGCAGCTCTGGCGCGGGGGGCTCGGGGGAGACCCAGTACTTC.